The clone carrying this T cell receptor beta chain was picked up a small number of times. Original processing methods: Estimation of nucleated cell counts relied on the amplification of reference gene primers. Using immunoSEQ multiplex PCR, the repertoire was profiled, and TCRdb retains in-frame clones only, with some absent. That table gives V, J and clone size, and the DNA gave D and trimming. The sample has 300,000 to 450,000 clones, 85% seen once. The data originate from a study of blood T cell repertoires in COVID-19. As for the study in general: Sources were T cells, B-cell-depleted T cells, or PBMCs; the material itself was cDNA or gDNA.

Sequencing input: peripheral blood. This TCR derives from a woman in her late teens or twenties with acute or convalescent COVID-19.

CDR3 sequence reads: CSAQGQGDQPQHF. The CDR3 nucleotides read TGCAGCGCACAGGGACAGGGAGATCAGCCCCAGCATTTT. This sequence joins TRBV29-1 and TRBJ1-5; 9 nucleotides agree with TRBD1. After removal of 7 bases from V and 5 bases from J, the junction contained 6 bases not matched to a gene. This CDR3 has 13 residues. Germline values: CDR1 SQVTM, CDR2 ANQGSEA. Supplemented by reference TRBV29-1 and TRBJ1-5, the full variable domain reads SAVISQKPSRDICQRGTSLTIQCQVDSQVTMMFWYRQQPGQSLTLIATANQGSEATYESGFVIDKFPISRPNLTFSTLTVSNMSPEDSSIYLCSAQGQGDQPQHFGDGTRLSIL.